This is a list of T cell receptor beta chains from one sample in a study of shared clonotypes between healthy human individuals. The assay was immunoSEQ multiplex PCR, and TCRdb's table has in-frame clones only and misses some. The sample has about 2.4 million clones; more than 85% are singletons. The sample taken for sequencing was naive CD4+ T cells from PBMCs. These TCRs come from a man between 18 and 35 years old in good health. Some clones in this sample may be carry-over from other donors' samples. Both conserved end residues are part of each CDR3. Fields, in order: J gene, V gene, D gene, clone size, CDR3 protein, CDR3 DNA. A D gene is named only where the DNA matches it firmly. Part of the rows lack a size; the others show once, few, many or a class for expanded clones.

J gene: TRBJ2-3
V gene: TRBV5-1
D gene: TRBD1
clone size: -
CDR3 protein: CASIHRDRGLGISTDTQYF
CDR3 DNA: TGCGCCAGCATCCACCGGGACAGGGGTTTGGGTATTAGCACAGATACGCAGTATTTT

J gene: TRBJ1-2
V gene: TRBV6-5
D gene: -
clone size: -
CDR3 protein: CASSPGTNYGYTF
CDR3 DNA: TGTGCCAGCAGCCCCGGGACAAACTATGGCTACACCTTC

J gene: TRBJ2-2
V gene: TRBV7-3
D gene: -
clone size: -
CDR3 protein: CASSLTGQNTGELFF
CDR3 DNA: TGTGCCAGCAGCTTAACGGGACAGAACACCGGGGAGCTGTTTTTT

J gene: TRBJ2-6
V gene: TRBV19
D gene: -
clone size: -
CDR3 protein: CASSIVSSGANVLTF
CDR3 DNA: TGTGCCAGTAGTATAGTTAGCTCTGGGGCCAACGTCCTGACTTTC

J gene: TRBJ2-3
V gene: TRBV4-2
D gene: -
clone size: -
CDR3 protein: CASSQAPPDTQYF
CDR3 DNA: TGTGCCAGCAGCCAAGCCCCCCCGGATACGCAGTATTTT

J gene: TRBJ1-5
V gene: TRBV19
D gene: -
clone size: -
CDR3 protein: CASSIARASNQPQHF
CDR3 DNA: TGTGCCAGTAGTATAGCCAGGGCCAGCAATCAGCCCCAGCATTTT

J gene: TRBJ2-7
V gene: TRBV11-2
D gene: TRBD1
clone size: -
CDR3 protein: CASSRGGTGYSYEQYF
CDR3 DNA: TGTGCCAGCAGCCGAGGGGGGACAGGGTACTCCTACGAGCAGTACTTC

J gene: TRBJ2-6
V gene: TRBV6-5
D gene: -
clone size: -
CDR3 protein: CASSYGYHSGANVLTF
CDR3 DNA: TGTGCCAGCAGTTACGGGTATCACTCTGGGGCCAACGTCCTGACTTTC

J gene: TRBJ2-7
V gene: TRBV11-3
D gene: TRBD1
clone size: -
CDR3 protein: CASSFQPGGSYERYF
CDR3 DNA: TGTGCCAGCAGCTTTCAGCCAGGGGGCTCCTACGAGCGGTACTTC

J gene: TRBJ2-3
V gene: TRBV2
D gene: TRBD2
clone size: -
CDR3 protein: CASNIAGASDTQYF
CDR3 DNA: TGTGCCAGCAACATAGCGGGAGCCTCAGATACGCAGTATTTT

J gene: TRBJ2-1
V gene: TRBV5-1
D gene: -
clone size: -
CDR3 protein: CASTDRSSYNEQFF
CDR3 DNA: TGCGCCAGCACCGACAGGAGCTCCTACAATGAGCAGTTCTTC

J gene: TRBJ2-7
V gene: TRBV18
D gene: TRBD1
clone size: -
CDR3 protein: CASSPAGNRGEQYF
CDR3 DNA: TGTGCCAGCTCACCGGCAGGGAACAGGGGCGAGCAGTACTTC

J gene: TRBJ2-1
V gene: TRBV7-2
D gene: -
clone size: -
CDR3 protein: CASSTYNEQFF
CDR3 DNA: TGTGCCAGCAGCACTTACAATGAGCAGTTCTTC

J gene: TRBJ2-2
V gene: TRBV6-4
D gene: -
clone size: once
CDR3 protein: CASSERGLNTGELFF
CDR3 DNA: TGTGCCAGCAGTGAGAGGGGTTTGAACACCGGGGAGCTGTTTTTT

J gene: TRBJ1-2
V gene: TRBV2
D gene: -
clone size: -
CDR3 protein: CASSLQGGSNYGYTF
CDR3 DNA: TGTGCCAGCAGTTTACAAGGAGGTTCTAACTATGGCTACACCTTC

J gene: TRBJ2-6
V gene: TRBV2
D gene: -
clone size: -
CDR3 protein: CASSVGSGANVLTF
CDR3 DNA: TGTGCCAGCAGTGTGGGATCTGGGGCCAACGTCCTGACTTTC

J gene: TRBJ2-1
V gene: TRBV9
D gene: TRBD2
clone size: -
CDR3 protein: CASSVGTSGSVNEQFF
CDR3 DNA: TGTGCCAGCAGCGTGGGGACTAGCGGGAGTGTCAATGAGCAGTTCTTC

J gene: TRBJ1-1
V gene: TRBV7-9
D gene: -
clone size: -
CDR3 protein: CASSRTNTEAFF
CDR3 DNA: TGTGCCAGCAGCCGAACGAACACTGAAGCTTTCTTT

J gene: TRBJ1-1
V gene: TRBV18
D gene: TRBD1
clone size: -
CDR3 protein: CASSPPRTSRQGVYSDTEAFF
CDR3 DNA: TGTGCCAGCTCACCACCGAGGACGAGTAGACAGGGAGTTTATTCAGACACTGAAGCTTTCTTT

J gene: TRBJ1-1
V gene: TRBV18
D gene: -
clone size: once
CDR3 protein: CASSPSRAAGAPVGAFF
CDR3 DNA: TGTGCCAGCTCACCAAGTCGAGCCGCGGGTGCCCCCGTGGGAGCTTTCTTT

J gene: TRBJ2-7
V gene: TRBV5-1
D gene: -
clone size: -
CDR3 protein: CASSLVPAYEQYF
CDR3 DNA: TGCGCCAGCAGCTTGGTTCCTGCCTACGAGCAGTACTTC

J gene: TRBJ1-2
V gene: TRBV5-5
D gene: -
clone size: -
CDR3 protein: CASSLDVNYGYTF
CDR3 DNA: TGTGCCAGCAGCTTGGACGTGAACTATGGCTACACCTTC

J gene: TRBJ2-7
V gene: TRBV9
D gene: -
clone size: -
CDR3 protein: CASSANEHQQYF
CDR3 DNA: TGTGCCAGCAGCGCCAACGAACACCAGCAGTACTTC

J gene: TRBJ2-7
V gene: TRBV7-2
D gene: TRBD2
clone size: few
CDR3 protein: CASSLGGRVSYEQYF
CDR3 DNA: TGTGCCAGCAGCTTAGGCGGGAGGGTATCCTACGAGCAGTACTTC

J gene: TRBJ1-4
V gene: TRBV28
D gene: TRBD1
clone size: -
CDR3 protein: CASSSTVGTGKVELFF
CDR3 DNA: TGTGCCAGCAGCAGCACTGTGGGGACAGGGAAGGTGGAACTGTTTTTT

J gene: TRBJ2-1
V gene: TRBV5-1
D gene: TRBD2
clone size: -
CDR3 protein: CASSVTSGGDEQFF
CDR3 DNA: TGCGCCAGCAGCGTCACTAGCGGGGGGGATGAGCAGTTCTTC

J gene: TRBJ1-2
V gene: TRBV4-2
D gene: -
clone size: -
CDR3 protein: CASSLRTGESYGYTF
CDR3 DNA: TGTGCCAGCAGCTTGCGGACGGGTGAAAGCTATGGCTACACCTTC

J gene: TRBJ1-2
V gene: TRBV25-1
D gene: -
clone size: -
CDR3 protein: CASLPAGIWANGYTF
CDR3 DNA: TGTGCCAGCCTCCCGGCGGGGATCTGGGCGAATGGCTACACCTTC

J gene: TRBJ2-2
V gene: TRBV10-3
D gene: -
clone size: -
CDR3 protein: CAISPQLVLTGELFF
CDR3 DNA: TGTGCCATCAGTCCCCAATTGGTCCTCACCGGGGAGCTGTTTTTT

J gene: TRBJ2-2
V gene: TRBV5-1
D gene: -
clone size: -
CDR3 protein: CASSLDFLKNRYTGELFF
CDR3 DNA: TGCGCCAGCAGCTTGGACTTTTTGAAAAACAGATACACCGGGGAGCTGTTTTTT

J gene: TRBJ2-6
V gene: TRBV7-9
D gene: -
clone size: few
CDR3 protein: CASSWDSGANVLTF
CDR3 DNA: TGTGCCAGCAGCTGGGATTCTGGGGCCAACGTCCTGACTTTC

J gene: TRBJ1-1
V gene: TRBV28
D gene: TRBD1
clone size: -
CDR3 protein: CASSVLDRRGTEAFF
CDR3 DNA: TGTGCCAGCAGTGTTTTGGACAGGCGAGGGACTGAAGCTTTCTTT

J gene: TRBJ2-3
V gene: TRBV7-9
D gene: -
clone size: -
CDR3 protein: CASSSDRLLSDTQYF
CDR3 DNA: TGTGCCAGCAGCTCGGACAGACTTCTGTCAGATACGCAGTATTTT

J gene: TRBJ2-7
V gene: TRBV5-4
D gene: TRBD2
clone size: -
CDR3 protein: CASSPGLAGGPGYEQYF
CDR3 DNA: TGTGCCAGCAGCCCTGGACTAGCGGGAGGGCCAGGTTACGAGCAGTACTTC

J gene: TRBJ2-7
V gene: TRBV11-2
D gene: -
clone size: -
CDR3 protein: CASSSRGGHEQYF
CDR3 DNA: TGTGCCAGCAGCTCAAGGGGGGGGCACGAGCAGTACTTC

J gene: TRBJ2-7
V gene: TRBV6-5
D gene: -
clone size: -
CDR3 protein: CASSYSKGGSYEQYF
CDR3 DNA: TGTGCCAGCAGTTACTCGAAGGGCGGCTCCTACGAGCAGTACTTC

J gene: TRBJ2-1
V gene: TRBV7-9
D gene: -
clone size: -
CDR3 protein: CASSQGVGSVDEQFF
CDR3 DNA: TGTGCCAGCAGCCAAGGGGTTGGTAGCGTCGATGAGCAGTTCTTC

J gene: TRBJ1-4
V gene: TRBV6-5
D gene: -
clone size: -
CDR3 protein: CASSYLGGDAKLFF
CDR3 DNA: TGTGCCAGCAGTTACTTGGGGGGAGACGCAAAACTGTTTTTT

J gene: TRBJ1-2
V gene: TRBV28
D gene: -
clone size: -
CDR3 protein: CASSYRGRGRGGYTF
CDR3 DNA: TGTGCCAGCAGTTACCGGGGGAGGGGCCGGGGTGGCTACACCTTC

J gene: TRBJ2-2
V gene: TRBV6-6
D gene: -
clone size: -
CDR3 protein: CASSYLPGVAGELFF
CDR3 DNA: TGTGCCAGCAGTTACCTCCCCGGGGTCGCCGGGGAGCTGTTTTTT

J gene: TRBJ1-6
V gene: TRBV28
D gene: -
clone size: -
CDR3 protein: CASSLLTGPESPLHF
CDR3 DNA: TGTGCCAGCAGTTTATTGACAGGACCGGAATCACCCCTCCACTTT

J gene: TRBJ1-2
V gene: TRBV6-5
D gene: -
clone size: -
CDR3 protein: CASSYEGVYGYTF
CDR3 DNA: TGTGCCAGTAGTTACGAGGGGGTCTATGGCTACACCTTC

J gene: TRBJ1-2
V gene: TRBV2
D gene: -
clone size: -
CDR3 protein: CASTLGGTYGYTF
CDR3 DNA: TGTGCCAGCACCCTAGGGGGGACTTATGGCTACACCTTC

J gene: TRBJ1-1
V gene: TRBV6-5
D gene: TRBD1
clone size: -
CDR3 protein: CASSRRQGGNTEAFF
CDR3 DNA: TGTGCCAGCAGTCGCCGACAGGGGGGCAACACTGAAGCTTTCTTT

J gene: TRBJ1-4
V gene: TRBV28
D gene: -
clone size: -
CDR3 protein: CASSARSRANEKLFF
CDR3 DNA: TGTGCCAGCAGCGCTAGGTCGAGGGCTAATGAAAAACTGTTTTTT

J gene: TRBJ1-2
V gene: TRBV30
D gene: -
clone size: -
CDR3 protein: CAWKVVGTDYGYTF
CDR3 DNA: TGTGCCTGGAAGGTAGTAGGGACGGACTATGGCTACACCTTC

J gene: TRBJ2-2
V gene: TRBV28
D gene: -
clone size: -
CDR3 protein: CASSFQGEVSTGELFF
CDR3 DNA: TGTGCCAGCAGTTTCCAGGGGGAGGTGAGCACCGGGGAGCTGTTTTTT

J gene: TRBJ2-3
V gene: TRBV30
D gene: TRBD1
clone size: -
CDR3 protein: CAWGQGIRDTQYF
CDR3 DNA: TGTGCCTGGGGACAGGGGATCCGGGATACGCAGTATTTT

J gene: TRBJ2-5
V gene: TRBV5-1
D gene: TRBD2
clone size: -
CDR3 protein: CASSSILAGGQETQYF
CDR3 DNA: TGCGCCAGCAGCTCGATACTAGCGGGAGGGCAAGAGACCCAGTACTTC

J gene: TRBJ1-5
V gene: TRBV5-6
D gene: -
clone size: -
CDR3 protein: CASSLYASSNQPQHF
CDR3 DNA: TGTGCCAGCAGCTTGTACGCGTCTAGCAATCAGCCCCAGCATTTT

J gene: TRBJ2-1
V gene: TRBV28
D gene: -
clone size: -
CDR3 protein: CASSGQSYNEQFF
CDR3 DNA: TGTGCCAGCAGTGGACAGTCCTACAATGAGCAGTTCTTC

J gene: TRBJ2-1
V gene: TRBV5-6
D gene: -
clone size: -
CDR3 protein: CASSLRGGGYNEQFF
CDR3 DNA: TGTGCCAGCAGCTTACGGGGAGGGGGCTACAATGAGCAGTTCTTC

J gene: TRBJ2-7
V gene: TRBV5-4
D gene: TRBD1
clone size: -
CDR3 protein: CASSLPGQGVREQYF
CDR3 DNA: TGTGCCAGCAGCTTGCCGGGACAGGGGGTCCGCGAGCAGTACTTC

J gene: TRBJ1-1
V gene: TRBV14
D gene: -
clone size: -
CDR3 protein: CASSQDRGREAFF
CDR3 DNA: TGTGCCAGCAGCCAAGATAGGGGACGGGAAGCTTTCTTT